This TCR beta chain appears in the sequencing data of a study of OX40 agonist ivuxolimab in advanced cancers. Study-wide background: Ivuxolimab, an antibody acting as an agonist of OX40 (CD134), was used to treat patients.

The CDR3 consists of 15 residues. CDR1 SQVTM and CDR2 ANQGSEA come from the germline V gene. The method was immunoSEQ multiplex PCR; TCRdb's version includes in-frame clones alone and lacks a portion of them. This sample has roughly 19,000 clones, with over 65% found just once. The material was CD4+ or CD8+ T cells sorted from blood, obtained in a trial of the OX40 agonist ivuxolimab. This chain joins TRBV29-1 and TRBJ1-3, with 7 bases identical to TRBD1. The TCR sequence derives from an adult with an advanced solid tumor such as melanoma, head and neck, liver or kidney cancer. Written as DNA, the CDR3 is TGCACCAGGGGGGGCCCACCTTTCTCTGGAAACACCATATATTTT. Translating gives CTRGGPPFSGNTIYF.